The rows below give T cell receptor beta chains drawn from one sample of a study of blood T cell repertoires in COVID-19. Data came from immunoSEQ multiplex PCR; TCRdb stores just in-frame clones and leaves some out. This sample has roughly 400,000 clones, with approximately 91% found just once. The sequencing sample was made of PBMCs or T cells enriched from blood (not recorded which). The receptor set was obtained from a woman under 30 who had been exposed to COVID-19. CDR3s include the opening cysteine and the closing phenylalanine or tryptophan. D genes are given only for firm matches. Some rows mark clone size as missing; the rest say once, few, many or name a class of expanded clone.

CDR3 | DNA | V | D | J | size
CASSPPAGHEYSNQPQHF | TGTGCCAGCAGTCCCCCAGCAGGGCACGAATATAGCAATCAGCCCCAGCATTTT | TRBV6-2/TRBV6-3 | NA | TRBJ1-5 | once
CASSLDPPGEQFF | TGTGCCAGCAGCTTAGATCCCCCGGGTGAGCAGTTCTTC | TRBV11-2 | NA | TRBJ2-1 | NA
CASTLRHRTGTYEQYF | TGTGCCAGCACCCTTAGGCATCGGACAGGGACCTACGAGCAGTACTTC | TRBV28 | TRBD1 | TRBJ2-7 | NA
CASSRPTSGGAYEQYF | TGTGCCAGCAGCCGCCCGACTAGCGGGGGAGCCTACGAGCAGTACTTC | TRBV3-1/TRBV3-2 | TRBD2 | TRBJ2-7 | NA
CASSSRDRGAFF | TGTGCCAGCAGCTCAAGGGACAGGGGAGCTTTCTTT | TRBV3-1/TRBV3-2 | TRBD1 | TRBJ1-1 | NA
CASSLVSADTQYF | TGTGCCAGCAGCTTAGTTTCGGCAGATACGCAGTATTTT | TRBV7-8 | NA | TRBJ2-3 | NA
CASSLVGGSGIIGELFF | TGTGCCAGCAGCCTGGTCGGGGGTAGCGGGATTATCGGGGAGCTGTTTTTT | TRBV28 | TRBD2 | TRBJ2-2 | few
CASSLHRGWNYEQYF | TGTGCCAGCAGCCTCCATAGGGGGTGGAACTACGAGCAGTACTTC | TRBV11-2 | NA | TRBJ2-7 | NA
CASSGVWTEAFF | TGTGCCAGCAGCGGCGTGTGGACAGAAGCTTTCTTT | TRBV9 | NA | TRBJ1-1 | NA
CASSLVFTGELFF | TGTGCCAGCAGCTTAGTCTTCACCGGGGAGCTGTTTTTT | TRBV7-2 | NA | TRBJ2-2 | NA
CASTPLRLAGGYPYEQYF | TGTGCCAGCACCCCGTTGCGGCTAGCGGGGGGCTACCCCTACGAGCAGTACTTC | TRBV27 | TRBD2 | TRBJ2-7 | NA
CASSDRNYEKLFF | TGTGCCAGCTCCGACAGGAACTATGAAAAACTGTTTTTT | TRBV5-8 | NA | TRBJ1-4 | once
CASSPRSYEQYF | TGTGCCAGCAGCCCTAGGTCCTACGAGCAGTACTTC | TRBV5-8 | NA | TRBJ2-7 | NA
CASSPGRNAFF | TGTGCCAGCAGCCCTGGCCGAAATGCTTTCTTT | TRBV11-1 | NA | TRBJ1-1 | NA
CASSEQGVNNEQFF | TGTGCCAGCAGCGAACAGGGGGTGAACAATGAGCAGTTCTTC | TRBV9 | TRBD1 | TRBJ2-1 | NA
CASTRLAVSGANVLTF | TGCGCCAGCACCAGACTAGCGGTCTCTGGGGCCAACGTCCTGACTTTC | TRBV5-1 | TRBD2 | TRBJ2-6 | NA
CASSSAGPSPLHF | TGTGCCAGCAGTTCGGCAGGTCCTTCACCCCTCCACTTT | TRBV27 | NA | TRBJ1-6 | NA
CASSFGLASGRDTQYF | TGTGCCAGCAGCTTCGGACTAGCGAGCGGTAGGGATACGCAGTATTTT | TRBV5-6 | TRBD2 | TRBJ2-3 | NA
CASSLEAGRGYGYTF | TGTGCCAGCAGCTTAGAGGCGGGGAGGGGGTATGGCTACACCTTC | TRBV7-2 | NA | TRBJ1-2 | NA
CASSVSPSGGLWTQYF | TGTGCCAGCAGTGTCTCGCCTAGCGGGGGGCTCTGGACCCAGTACTTC | TRBV2 | TRBD2 | TRBJ2-5 | NA
CASRFGGTTFLSYEQYF | TGTGCCAGCCGGTTTGGGGGGACTACTTTCCTCTCCTACGAGCAGTACTTC | TRBV2 | TRBD2 | TRBJ2-7 | NA
CASSPQGGGYGYTF | TGTGCCAGCAGCCCCCAGGGGGGCGGCTATGGCTACACCTTC | TRBV11-2 | TRBD1 | TRBJ1-2 | NA
CASRGTGGKDTQYF | TGTGCCAGCAGAGGGACAGGGGGGAAGGATACGCAGTATTTT | TRBV6-5 | TRBD1 | TRBJ2-3 | NA
CASSLGPGLELYEQYF | TGTGCCAGCAGCTTAGGGCCGGGACTAGAGCTATACGAGCAGTACTTC | TRBV11-2 | TRBD2 | TRBJ2-7 | NA
CSARDRGGQPQHF | TGCAGCGCCCGGGACAGGGGAGGTCAGCCCCAGCATTTT | TRBV29-1 | TRBD1 | TRBJ1-5 | NA
CASSQGVPGSYGYTF | TGCGCCAGCAGTCAAGGGGTACCGGGGTCCTATGGCTACACCTTC | TRBV23-1 | NA | TRBJ1-2 | few
CASSLLGGLHTEAFF | TGTGCCAGCAGTTTATTGGGGGGGCTGCACACTGAAGCTTTCTTT | TRBV27 | NA | TRBJ1-1 | NA
CASSLERGNTIYF | TGTGCCAGCAGCTTAGAACGGGGAAACACCATATATTTT | TRBV11-2 | NA | TRBJ1-3 | NA
CSVLVYTEAFF | TGCAGCGTTCTCGTTTACACTGAAGCTTTCTTT | TRBV29-1 | NA | TRBJ1-1 | NA
CAWRLTGGNEKLFF | TGTGCCTGGAGACTGACAGGGGGCAATGAAAAACTGTTTTTT | TRBV30 | TRBD1 | TRBJ1-4 | once
CAISEMGDRGPDSSYNEQFF | TGTGCCATCAGTGAGATGGGGGACAGGGGGCCCGATAGCTCCTACAATGAGCAGTTCTTC | TRBV10-3 | TRBD1 | TRBJ2-1 | NA
CASSLAVAGNSNQPQHF | TGTGCCAGCAGCTTAGCCGTCGCGGGGAATAGCAATCAGCCCCAGCATTTT | TRBV7-8 | NA | TRBJ1-5 | NA
CASSLDHRGSDGNTIYF | TGTGCCAGCAGCCTAGACCATCGGGGGAGCGACGGAAACACCATATATTTT | TRBV7-9 | NA | TRBJ1-3 | once
CASSSYRDSPLHF | TGTGCCAGCAGCTCCTACAGGGATTCACCCCTCCACTTT | TRBV7-3 | NA | TRBJ1-6 | NA
CASSLGQGTAYEQYF | TGTGCCAGCTCACTGGGACAGGGGACGGCCTACGAGCAGTACTTC | TRBV18 | TRBD1 | TRBJ2-7 | NA
CASSLIGGRDRGSYEQYF | TGTGCCAGCAGCTTGATTGGTGGGAGGGACAGGGGCTCCTACGAGCAGTACTTC | TRBV5-6 | TRBD1 | TRBJ2-7 | NA
CASSLGTSGSNEQFF | TGTGCTAGCAGCTTAGGAACTAGCGGTTCCAATGAGCAGTTCTTC | TRBV7-7 | TRBD2 | TRBJ2-1 | NA
CASSPSGTGRKAGELFF | TGTGCCAGCAGTCCGTCCGGGACAGGGAGGAAAGCCGGGGAGCTGTTTTTT | TRBV27 | TRBD1 | TRBJ2-2 | NA
CASSQGGGLAGELFF | TGCGCCAGCAGCCAGGGCGGGGGCCTAGCCGGGGAGCTGTTTTTT | TRBV4-1 | NA | TRBJ2-2 | NA
CASSPSSGYAYEQYF | TGTGCCAGTAGCCCCTCCAGCGGGTACGCCTACGAGCAGTACTTC | TRBV19 | NA | TRBJ2-7 | once
CASLRTSASYNEQFF | TGTGCCAGCCTCCGGACTAGCGCATCCTACAATGAGCAGTTCTTC | TRBV6-5 | TRBD2 | TRBJ2-1 | NA
CASSLPLGQGLSSGNTIYF | TGTGCCAGCAGCCTCCCCCTGGGACAGGGACTTTCCTCTGGAAACACCATATATTTT | TRBV9 | TRBD1 | TRBJ1-3 | many
CASSPRQRGETQYF | TGTGCCAGCAGCCCCAGACAGAGAGGAGAGACCCAGTACTTC | TRBV7-2 | NA | TRBJ2-5 | NA
CASGRGTTPREQYF | TGTGCCAGCGGAAGAGGGACTACTCCTCGCGAGCAGTACTTC | TRBV6-5 | TRBD2 | TRBJ2-7 | NA
CATSREGQGYQPQHF | TGTGCCACCAGCAGAGAAGGGCAGGGGTATCAGCCCCAGCATTTT | TRBV15 | NA | TRBJ1-5 | NA
CASSYQATLSEQFF | TGTGCCAGCAGTTATCAGGCGACGCTAAGTGAGCAGTTCTTC | TRBV27 | NA | TRBJ2-1 | NA
CASSRDRGNYGYTF | TGCGCCAGCAGCCGTGACAGGGGAAACTATGGCTACACCTTC | TRBV4-3 | TRBD1 | TRBJ1-2 | NA
CASSPGQAGNTIYF | TGTGCCAGCAGCCCGGGACAGGCGGGAAACACCATATATTTT | TRBV5-4 | TRBD1 | TRBJ1-3 | NA
CATSRDLGVSGELFF | TGTGCCACCAGCAGAGATCTAGGGGTCTCCGGGGAGCTGTTTTTT | TRBV15 | NA | TRBJ2-2 | NA
CAISEWGVMNYGYTF | TGTGCCATCAGTGAGTGGGGGGTGATGAACTATGGCTACACCTTC | TRBV10-3 | NA | TRBJ1-2 | NA
CASTRLANYEQYF | TGTGCCAGCACTCGACTAGCGAACTACGAGCAGTACTTC | TRBV28 | TRBD2 | TRBJ2-7 | NA
CASSHLAGALEQYF | TGTGCCAGCAGCCATCTAGCGGGAGCTCTCGAGCAGTACTTC | TRBV3-1/TRBV3-2 | TRBD2 | TRBJ2-7 | NA
CASSPGTGSSPLHF | TGTGCCAGCTCACCAGGGACAGGGAGTTCACCCCTCCACTTT | TRBV18 | TRBD1 | TRBJ1-6 | NA